A selection of T cell receptor beta chains follows, all from one sample in a study of beta chain features in type 1 diabetes. Sequencing used immunoSEQ multiplex PCR; TCRdb keeps in-frame clones, though not all of them. The repertoire holds about 470,000 clones, with roughly 31% as singletons. The specimen was naive CD4+ T cells from blood. The receptors were gathered from a man younger than 35 in good health. The CDR3 runs from the conserved cysteine through the conserved F or W. The D gene is left open where the match is weak. Rows may omit the clone size; those that give it use once, few, many or a size class.

J: TRBJ2-1
V: TRBV5-4
size: few
D: TRBD2
DNA: TGTGCCAGCAGCTTAGGACTAGCGGGACCCTACAATGAGCAGTTCTTC
CDR3: CASSLGLAGPYNEQFF

J: TRBJ2-1
V: TRBV14
size: -
D: TRBD2
DNA: TGTGCCAGCAGCCAACGGACTAGCCAAGGCTACAATGAGCAGTTCTTC
CDR3: CASSQRTSQGYNEQFF

J: TRBJ2-5
V: TRBV27
size: few
D: -
DNA: TGTGCAAGTCGGGGTCAAGGGCGGGCGGAGACCCAGTACTTC
CDR3: CASRGQGRAETQYF

J: TRBJ2-7
V: TRBV6-5
size: -
D: -
DNA: TGTGCCAGCAGCTACCGGGACCACTCCTACGAGCAGTACTTC
CDR3: CASSYRDHSYEQYF

J: TRBJ2-4
V: TRBV7-3
size: -
D: TRBD2
DNA: TGTGCCAGCAGCCCTAAATTCAGCGGTGGGACTAGCAATTACATTCAGTACTTC
CDR3: CASSPKFSGGTSNYIQYF

J: TRBJ1-2
V: TRBV29-1
size: -
D: -
DNA: TGCAGCGTTGACGTGGGGGCAGGTGGCTACACCTTC
CDR3: CSVDVGAGGYTF

J: TRBJ2-7
V: TRBV20-1
size: -
D: -
DNA: TGCAGTGCACCTAAAGCCCACGAGCAGTACTTC
CDR3: CSAPKAHEQYF

J: TRBJ2-5
V: TRBV2
size: -
D: -
DNA: TGTGCCAGCAGTGAAGGAGCAAACCAAGAGACCCAGTACTTC
CDR3: CASSEGANQETQYF

J: TRBJ1-1
V: TRBV5-6
size: -
D: -
DNA: TGTGCCAGCAGCTTTGTGGTGAACACTGAAGCTTTCTTT
CDR3: CASSFVVNTEAFF

J: TRBJ2-7
V: TRBV28
size: few
D: TRBD2
DNA: TGTGCCAGCAGCACCCCGGGGGGAGCCTACGAGCAGTACTTC
CDR3: CASSTPGGAYEQYF

J: TRBJ2-7
V: TRBV7-2
size: few
D: -
DNA: TGTGCCAGCAGTCCCGGCCCGGGATCCTACGAGCAGTACTTC
CDR3: CASSPGPGSYEQYF

J: TRBJ2-7
V: TRBV28
size: -
D: -
DNA: TGTGCCAGCAGCCCACCGGGCGCTTGGGAGCAGTACTTC
CDR3: CASSPPGAWEQYF

J: TRBJ2-7
V: TRBV25-1
size: few
D: -
DNA: TGTGCCAGCAGTTTCGGGGACTCCTACGAGCAGTACTTC
CDR3: CASSFGDSYEQYF

J: TRBJ2-3
V: TRBV9
size: -
D: TRBD2
DNA: TGTGCCAGCAGCGCCGGGACTAGCGGGAGTGAAGATACGCAGTATTTT
CDR3: CASSAGTSGSEDTQYF

J: TRBJ2-1
V: TRBV18
size: -
D: -
DNA: TGTGCCAGCTCACCCGTAGATGAGCAGTTCTTC
CDR3: CASSPVDEQFF

J: TRBJ2-1
V: TRBV30
size: few
D: -
DNA: TGTGCCTGGAAGACAGGTTCCTACAATGAGCAGTTCTTC
CDR3: CAWKTGSYNEQFF

J: TRBJ1-5
V: TRBV7-2
size: few
D: -
DNA: TGTGCCAGCAGCGCAGGGTATCAGCCCCAGCATTTT
CDR3: CASSAGYQPQHF

J: TRBJ1-2
V: TRBV29-1
size: -
D: -
DNA: TGCAGCGTTGCGAACAGCTATGGCTACACCTTC
CDR3: CSVANSYGYTF

J: TRBJ2-5
V: TRBV25-1
size: few
D: TRBD2
DNA: TGTGCCAGCAGTATAGCGGGAGAAGAGACCCAGTACTTC
CDR3: CASSIAGEETQYF

J: TRBJ2-1
V: TRBV29-1
size: few
D: -
DNA: TGCAGCGCCCGGGGCAGGGTCCGGAATGAGCAGTTCTTC
CDR3: CSARGRVRNEQFF

J: TRBJ2-7
V: TRBV9
size: -
D: -
DNA: TGTGCCAGCAGCGTAGGGGCAGAGGCCAACTACGAGCAGTACTTC
CDR3: CASSVGAEANYEQYF

J: TRBJ2-1
V: TRBV30
size: few
D: -
DNA: TGTGCCTGGAGTCCACAGGGCTATGAGCAGTTCTTC
CDR3: CAWSPQGYEQFF

J: TRBJ2-1
V: TRBV19
size: -
D: -
DNA: TGTGCCAGTAGTTACGGACACAACTCCTACAATGAGCAGTTCTTC
CDR3: CASSYGHNSYNEQFF

J: TRBJ2-3
V: TRBV11-2
size: -
D: -
DNA: TGTGCCAGCAGTCTAGGGGGGAATACGCAGTATTTT
CDR3: CASSLGGNTQYF

J: TRBJ2-1
V: TRBV5-1
size: -
D: -
DNA: TGCGCCAGCAGCTTGGTGACTAGTTCAGGCAATGAGCAGTTCTTC
CDR3: CASSLVTSSGNEQFF

J: TRBJ1-4
V: TRBV27
size: -
D: -
DNA: TGTGCCAGCAGCCCCCGATGGGGGTTAGATGAAAAACTGTTTTTT
CDR3: CASSPRWGLDEKLFF

J: TRBJ2-1
V: TRBV14
size: few
D: -
DNA: TGTGCCAGCAGCCAAGATCGTTGGAGGATCTACAATGAGCAGTTCTTC
CDR3: CASSQDRWRIYNEQFF

J: TRBJ2-1
V: TRBV2
size: -
D: TRBD1
DNA: TGTGCCAGCAGTCCGGGACAGTACAATGAGCAGTTCTTC
CDR3: CASSPGQYNEQFF

J: TRBJ2-1
V: TRBV7-2
size: few
D: TRBD2
DNA: TGTGCCAGCAGCAAACTAGCGGAGGGTCGAAAGCAGTTCTTC
CDR3: CASSKLAEGRKQFF

J: TRBJ1-5
V: TRBV6-1
size: -
D: TRBD1
DNA: TGTGCCAGCAGCCTGGGACAGGGCCTCAATCAGCCCCAGCATTTT
CDR3: CASSLGQGLNQPQHF

J: TRBJ1-5
V: TRBV6-6
size: -
D: -
DNA: TGTGCCAGCAGTTACTCGGACAGAGTCAATCAGCCCCAGCATTTT
CDR3: CASSYSDRVNQPQHF

J: TRBJ2-7
V: TRBV5-4
size: -
D: -
DNA: TGTGCCAGCAGCTTAGGGAAGCGGGACGAGCAGTACTTC
CDR3: CASSLGKRDEQYF

J: TRBJ2-5
V: TRBV30
size: few
D: -
DNA: TGTGCCTGGAGTGGACGCCGTCAAGAGACCCAGTACTTC
CDR3: CAWSGRRQETQYF

J: TRBJ2-1
V: TRBV28
size: -
D: TRBD2
DNA: TGTGCCAGCAGTTTGGCGGGAGATGAGCAGTTCTTC
CDR3: CASSLAGDEQFF

J: TRBJ2-5
V: TRBV5-4
size: few
D: TRBD2
DNA: TGTGCCAGCAGCTTGGGGCTAGCGGGAGATATGGAGGAGACCCAGTACTTC
CDR3: CASSLGLAGDMEETQYF

J: TRBJ2-7
V: TRBV29-1
size: few
D: TRBD1
DNA: TGCAGCGTTGAATTCGTGACAGGGTACGAGCAGTACTTC
CDR3: CSVEFVTGYEQYF

J: TRBJ2-1
V: TRBV9
size: -
D: TRBD2
DNA: TGTGCCAGCAGCTTCAGAGCGGGAGGGAATGAGCAGTTCTTC
CDR3: CASSFRAGGNEQFF

J: TRBJ2-1
V: TRBV30
size: few
D: TRBD2
DNA: TGTGCCTGCCAGCGGGAGTCTTACAATGAGCAGTTCTTC
CDR3: CACQRESYNEQFF

J: TRBJ2-7
V: TRBV30
size: -
D: -
DNA: TGTGCCTGGAGAAAAGGGGCGGCCTACGAGCAGTACTTC
CDR3: CAWRKGAAYEQYF

J: TRBJ2-3
V: TRBV2
size: few
D: TRBD2
DNA: TGTGCCACCTCCCCAAGCGGGAGGGCAGATACGCAGTATTTT
CDR3: CATSPSGRADTQYF

J: TRBJ2-7
V: TRBV7-6
size: -
D: -
DNA: TGTGCCAGCAGCTCCTATCAGACCCGGTACTACGAGCAGTACTTC
CDR3: CASSSYQTRYYEQYF

J: TRBJ1-2
V: TRBV29-1
size: few
D: -
DNA: TGCAGCGTTGGCGGCGGAGCTAACTATGGCTACACCTTC
CDR3: CSVGGGANYGYTF

J: TRBJ2-7
V: TRBV4-1
size: few
D: TRBD1
DNA: TGCGCCAGCAGAGGGACAGGGACCTACGAGCAGTACTTC
CDR3: CASRGTGTYEQYF

J: TRBJ2-1
V: TRBV29-1
size: few
D: -
DNA: TGCAGCGTTGCGGGAGCCCTCTCCTACAATGAGCAGTTCTTC
CDR3: CSVAGALSYNEQFF

J: TRBJ1-4
V: TRBV4-2
size: few
D: -
DNA: TGTGCCAGCAGCCAAGTAGAGAGCGATGAAAAACTGTTTTTT
CDR3: CASSQVESDEKLFF

J: TRBJ1-2
V: TRBV9
size: few
D: -
DNA: TGTGCCAGCAGCGTAGGGGTATCAGCTAACTATGGCTACACCTTC
CDR3: CASSVGVSANYGYTF

J: TRBJ2-7
V: TRBV19
size: -
D: TRBD1
DNA: TGTGCCAGTAGCCCGGGACAGGGGGCACGGAACGAGCAGTACTTC
CDR3: CASSPGQGARNEQYF

J: TRBJ1-4
V: TRBV30
size: few
D: TRBD1
DNA: TGTGCCTGGAGTGTACGGACAGGTCCCCCAGAAAAACTGTTTTTT
CDR3: CAWSVRTGPPEKLFF

J: TRBJ2-7
V: TRBV29-1
size: -
D: TRBD1
DNA: TGCAGCGTTTCCGGGACAGTCTCCTACGAGCAGTACTTC
CDR3: CSVSGTVSYEQYF

J: TRBJ1-3
V: TRBV30
size: few
D: -
DNA: TGTGCCTGGAGGCCCAGGTTAAGCTCTGGAAACACCATATATTTT
CDR3: CAWRPRLSSGNTIYF

J: TRBJ2-1
V: TRBV6-1
size: once
D: -
DNA: TGTGCCAGCAGTGGAGACTATCATCCAGGGAATGAGCAGTTCTTC
CDR3: CASSGDYHPGNEQFF

J: TRBJ2-7
V: TRBV5-1
size: -
D: -
DNA: TGCGCCAGCAGCTTCCCGCCTTCCTACGAGCAGTACTTC
CDR3: CASSFPPSYEQYF

J: TRBJ1-3
V: TRBV7-6
size: -
D: TRBD1
DNA: TGTGCCAGCAGCTTACGACAGGGTTTTGATGGAAACACCATATATTTT
CDR3: CASSLRQGFDGNTIYF